This TCR beta chain was retrieved from a study of blood T cell repertoires in COVID-19. As for the study in general: Samples representing acute and convalescent COVID-19 were sourced from the United States, Italy and Spain. The analysed material was cDNA or gDNA that came from T cells, B-cell-depleted T cells, or PBMCs.

With 0 bases removed from V and 0 bases from J, the gap between germline ends came to 10 bases. The CDR3 extends over 16 amino acids. The germline CDR1 and CDR2 sequences are SGDLS and YYNGEE. Per the original data handling: Amplification from reference gene primers served as the basis for estimated nucleated cell counts. The assay was immunoSEQ multiplex PCR, and TCRdb's table has in-frame clones only and misses some. D and trimming come from the DNA, and the V and J calls and clone size come from that table. The sample shows about 77,000 clones, roughly 76% of them seen only once. This receptor was obtained from a man aged 65-85 years with active or convalescent COVID-19. This chain uses TRBV9 with TRBJ1-3, with unresolved D. The sample was peripheral blood. CDR3: CASSVEAGSSGNTIYF. The CDR3 DNA is TGTGCCAGCAGCGTAGAGGCGGGAAGCTCTGGAAACACCATATATTTT.